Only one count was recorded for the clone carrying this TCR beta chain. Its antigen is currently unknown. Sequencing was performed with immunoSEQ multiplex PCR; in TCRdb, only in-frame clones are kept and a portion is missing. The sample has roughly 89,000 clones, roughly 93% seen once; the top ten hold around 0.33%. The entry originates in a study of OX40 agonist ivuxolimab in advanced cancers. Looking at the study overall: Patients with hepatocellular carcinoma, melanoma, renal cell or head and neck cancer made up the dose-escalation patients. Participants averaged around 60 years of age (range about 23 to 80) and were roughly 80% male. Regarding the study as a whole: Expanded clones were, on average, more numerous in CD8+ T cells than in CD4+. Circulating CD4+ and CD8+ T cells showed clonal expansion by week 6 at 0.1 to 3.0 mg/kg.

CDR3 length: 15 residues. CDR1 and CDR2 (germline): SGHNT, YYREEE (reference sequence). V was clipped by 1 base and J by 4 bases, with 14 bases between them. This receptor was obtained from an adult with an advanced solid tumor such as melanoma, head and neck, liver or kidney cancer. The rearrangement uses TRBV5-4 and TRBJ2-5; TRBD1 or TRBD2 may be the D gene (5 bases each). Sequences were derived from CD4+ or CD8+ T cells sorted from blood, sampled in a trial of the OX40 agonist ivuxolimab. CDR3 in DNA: TGTGCCAGCAGCTTGAGGGGTGGTGGGGGAGAGACCCAGTACTTC. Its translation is CASSLRGGGGETQYF.